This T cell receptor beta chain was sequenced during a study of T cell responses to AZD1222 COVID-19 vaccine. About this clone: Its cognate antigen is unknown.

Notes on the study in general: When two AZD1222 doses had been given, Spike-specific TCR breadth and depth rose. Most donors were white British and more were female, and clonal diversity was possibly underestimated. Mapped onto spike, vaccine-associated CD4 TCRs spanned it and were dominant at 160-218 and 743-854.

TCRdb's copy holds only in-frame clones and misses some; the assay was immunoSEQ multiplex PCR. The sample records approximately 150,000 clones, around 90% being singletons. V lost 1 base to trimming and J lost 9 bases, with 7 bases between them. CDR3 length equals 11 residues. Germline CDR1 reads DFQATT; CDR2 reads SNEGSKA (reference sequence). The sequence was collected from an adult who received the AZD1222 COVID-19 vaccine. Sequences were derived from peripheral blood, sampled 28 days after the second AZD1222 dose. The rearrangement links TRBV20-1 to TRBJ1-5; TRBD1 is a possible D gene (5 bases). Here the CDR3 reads CSARAGGPQHF. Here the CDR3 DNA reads TGCAGTGCTAGAGCTGGGGGGCCCCAGCATTTT.